This entry describes one TCR beta chain. These data are taken from a study of T-cell reconstitution after alpha-beta-depleted transplantation in children. The authors prepared the TCRbeta library with unique molecular identifiers. MiXCR, applied by TCRdb to the PCR reads, yields one record per CDR3 protein. This sample has a few hundred thousand distinct CDR3 sequences, with under 15% found just once. J gave up 4 bases and V 0 bases, and 3 bases lay outside the gene matches. The CDR3 has 16 residues. Germline CDR1 SGHRS, CDR2 YFSETQ. The chain links TRBV5-1 to TRBJ2-3; 12 bases map to TRBD2. The sequence came from a human donor who donated a stem cell graft to a child with combined immunodeficiency. Sequenced material: PBMCs from the stem cell graft donor, taken from the stem cell graft. The CDR3 DNA reads TGCGCCAGCAGCTTGGCGACTAGCGGGAGTCCAGATACGCAGTATTTT. Protein product: CASSLATSGSPDTQYF.